Below are 19 T cell receptor beta chains sequenced from a single sample in a study of beta chain features in type 1 diabetes (dated by TCRdb to about 2018). The library was generated by the immunoSEQ multiplex PCR assay. The entire isolated RNA was reverse transcribed using the High Capacity cDNA Reverse Transcription Kit, and thus expressed TCRB transcripts were sequenced. In TCRdb, the immuneACCESS table is reduced to in-frame sequences with V and J assigned. These tables do not hold every clone; where another copy was compared, an unresolved V gene accounts for under half, and the others remain unexplained. The sample table contains some 300,000 clones; only one count was recorded for under 8.5% of them. Jointly, the top ten make up roughly 0.94% of the sample. The source material was central memory CD4+ T cells from blood. The origin of the receptors is a young woman in good health.

The sample holds a few counts of this clone. The chain recombines TRBV5-4 with TRBJ2-5, with a weak D call TRBD1 (5 bases). This CDR3 has 15 residues. The V and J ends lost 4 bases and 4 bases respectively, with 17 bases between them. In germline, CDR1 is SGHNT, CDR2 YYREEE (reference sequence). CDR3 bases: TGTGCCAGCAGCCCGACGTCAGGGTTGCGAGAGACCCAGTACTTC. It codes for CASSPTSGLRETQYF.

This clone was observed a few times. The chain combines TRBV5-1 with TRBJ2-7; possible D gene TRBD1, 6 bases. This CDR3 region has 13 residues. Germline V gene lookup returns CDR1 SGHRS and CDR2 YFSETQ. Between the trimmed V and J ends, which lost 4 bases and 3 bases, there was a span of 11 bases. The CDR3 spells CASSPDSNYEQYV. The CDR3 DNA follows: TGCGCCAGCAGCCCGGACAGTAACTACGAGCAGTACGTC.

CDR3 amino acids: CASSWQDNRRANEQFF. CDR3 in DNA: TGCGCCAGCAGCTGGCAGGACAATAGGAGGGCCAATGAGCAGTTCTTC. The gene calls are TRBV5-1 and TRBJ2-1, with D perhaps matching TRBD2 (6 bases). V shed 3 bases and J shed 6 bases, with 19 bases lying between them. The CDR3 loop spans 16 amino acids. Germline loops: CDR1 SGHRS, CDR2 YFSETQ. Together with reference TRBV5-1 and TRBJ2-1, the CDR3 gives the full variable domain: KAGVTQTPRYLIKTRGQQVTLSCSPISGHRSVSWYQQTPGQGLQFLFEYFSETQRNKGNFPGRFSGRQFSNSRSEMNVSTLELGDSALYLCASSWQDNRRANEQFFGPGTRLTVL.

The chain uses TRBV27 and TRBJ2-1; TRBD1 agrees at 7 bases. The CDR3 sequence is 19 residues long. Germline V gene data show CDR1 as MNHEY and CDR2 as SMNVEV (reference sequence). With V trimmed by 7 bases and J by 0 bases, 18 bases remained unmatched. This CDR3 reads CASKSGTAYVRSSYNEQFF. The CDR3 nucleotides read TGTGCCAGCAAATCCGGGACAGCGTACGTTAGGAGCTCCTACAATGAGCAGTTCTTC.

This chain links TRBV10-3 with TRBJ1-1, with a weak D call TRBD1 (5 bases). V was shortened by 6 bases and J by 3 bases, with 11 bases between the two germline ends. There are 13 residues in the CDR3. Germline loops: CDR1 ENHRY, CDR2 SYGVKD. CDR3 sequence reads: CAIRFGGDTEAFF. CDR3 coding DNA: TGTGCCATCAGGTTCGGGGGGGACACTGAAGCTTTCTTT.

The chain is built from TRBV19 and TRBJ1-5; D not resolved. The CDR3 has 16 residues. CDR1 and CDR2 from the germline V gene are LNHDA and SQIVND (reference sequence). Trimming took off 7 bases at V and 9 bases at J, with 25 bases between the two ends. DNA for the CDR3: TGTGCCAGTACTCCGATCGGCAGTTCTTCTTATTGGCCCCAGCATTTT. Protein sequence: CASTPIGSSSYWPQHF.

This clone was counted a few times. This chain joins TRBV5-1 and TRBJ1-1; D ambiguous. With 2 bases removed from V and 2 bases from J, the gap between germline ends came to 4 bases. The V gene's germline CDR1 is SGHRS and CDR2 YFSETQ. The CDR3 extends over 12 amino acids. The CDR3 DNA reads TGCGCCAGCAGCTTCGGCAACACTGAAGCTTTCTTT. Protein: CASSFGNTEAFF.

This clone was counted only a few times. The chain is built from TRBV13 and TRBJ2-3; TRBD2 aligns across 8 bases. Trimming cost V 2 bases and J 2 bases; bases outside gene matches: 6. Germline V gene sequence: CDR1 PRHDT, CDR2 FYEKMQ (reference sequence). The CDR3 is 16 residues long. CDR3 sequence (DNA): TGTGCCAGCAGCTTATCGATTAGCGGGGCCACAGATACGCAGTATTTT. Protein sequence: CASSLSISGATDTQYF.

The chain links TRBV2 to TRBJ2-5, with D unclear. CDR1 and CDR2 (germline): SNHLY, FYNNEI. Trimming removed 5 bases at V and 4 bases at J, with 20 bases between. The CDR3 totals 16 residues. The CDR3 sequence is CASSPLSPFQPETQYF. The CDR3 nucleotides are TGTGCCAGCAGTCCTCTCTCCCCGTTCCAGCCAGAGACCCAGTACTTC.

This chain uses TRBV4-3 with TRBJ2-7, with 10 bases that match TRBD2. Germline CDR1 and CDR2: LGHNA and YSLEER. J gave up 2 bases and V 2 bases, and 3 bases lay outside the gene matches. The CDR3 runs to 15 residues. The DNA of the CDR3 is TGCGCCAGCAGCCAACAACTAGCGGGAACCTACGAGCAGTACTTC. This sequence encodes CASSQQLAGTYEQYF.

This clone was seen many times. The chain has TRBV11-3 and TRBJ2-7; D is undetermined. Germline CDR1 SGHNT, CDR2 YENEEA. The CDR3 extends over 14 amino acids. V shed 0 bases and J shed 6 bases, with 12 bases lying between them. DNA for the CDR3: TGTGCCAGCAGCTTAGATCAGGTAGCCGGCGAGCAGTACTTC. Its protein product is CASSLDQVAGEQYF.

The CDR3 is CASSPTGGSNEQFF. The CDR3 nucleotides read TGCGCCAGCTCTCCGACAGGGGGCTCCAATGAGCAGTTCTTC. The J gene is TRBJ2-1, the V gene TRBV5-1; 10 nucleotides line up with TRBD1. This CDR3 contains 14 residues. The junction had 7 bases not matched to a gene; V was cut back by 7 bases and J by 6 bases. Germline loops: CDR1 SGHRS, CDR2 YFSETQ.

J is TRBJ2-1 and V is TRBV9; 7 nucleotides match TRBD2. The length of the CDR3 is 16 residues. V lost 4 bases and J lost 6; bases outside the gene matches: 13. Germline-derived CDR1 and CDR2 are SGDLS and YYNGEE. In DNA form, the CDR3 reads TGTGCCAGCAGCCTCACGGGTGCGGGAGTTTTCAATGAGCAGTTCTTC. This codes for CASSLTGAGVFNEQFF. Based on the CDR3 plus reference TRBV9 and TRBJ2-1, the full variable domain is DSGVTQTPKHLITATGQRVTLRCSPRSGDLSVYWYQQSLDQGLQFLIQYYNGEERAKGNILERFSAQQFPDLHSELNLSSLELGDSALYFCASSLTGAGVFNEQFFGPGTRLTVL.

This clone has just a few counts. V gene TRBV7-9 combines with J gene TRBJ1-4, with 7 bases identical to TRBD1. Germline V gene lookup returns CDR1 SEHNR and CDR2 FQNEAQ (reference sequence). The CDR3 has 14 amino acids. The trim removed 6 bases at V and 8 bases at J, leaving 9 bases unmatched. The CDR3 sequence is CASRGRQGQEKLFF. CDR3 nucleotide sequence: TGTGCCAGCAGGGGAAGACAGGGCCAAGAAAAACTGTTTTTT.

This chain joins TRBV5-5 and TRBJ1-2; D gene ambiguous. CDR3 length: 12 residues. The ends were cut back, 5 bases at V and 6 bases at J, with 11 bases in the middle. Per germline, CDR1 SGHKS and CDR2 YYEKEE (reference sequence). CDR3 bases: TGTGCCAGCAGACCGCGGACGGATGGCTACACCTTC. This codes for CASRPRTDGYTF.

The sample holds a few counts of this clone. The J gene is TRBJ1-5, the V gene TRBV2; D perhaps matches TRBD1 (6 bases). V was trimmed by 5 bases and J by 7 bases, leaving 12 bases between them. The CDR3 covers 13 residues. The germline V gene encodes CDR1 SNHLY and CDR2 FYNNEI. CDR3 in DNA: TGTGCCAGCAGTACCCAGGGGTACCAGCCCCAGCATTTT. It codes for CASSTQGYQPQHF.

This clone showed up many times. The chain carries TRBV2 and TRBJ2-1, with 7 bases lining up with TRBD1. Trimming at V came to 8 bases and at J to 10 bases, leaving 5 bases not matched to a gene. In germline, CDR1 is SNHLY, CDR2 FYNNEI. This CDR3 contains 11 residues. For the CDR3, the DNA is TGTGCCAGCGACAGGGTGAGGGAGCAGTTCTTC. Protein product: CASDRVREQFF.

The CDR3 reads CASSPGQGASYEQYV. The CDR3 coding sequence is TGTGCCAGCTCACCGGGACAGGGGGCTTCCTACGAGCAGTACGTC. The rearrangement links TRBV18 to TRBJ2-7, with 12 positions matching TRBD1. Germline loops: CDR1 KGHSH, CDR2 LQKENI. With 3 bases clipped from V and 1 base from J, the junction kept 1 base outside the gene matches. The CDR3 runs to 15 residues.

The table lists this clone with a few counts. The V gene is TRBV7-9, the J gene TRBJ2-7; D remains unclear. CDR1 SEHNR and CDR2 FQNEAQ come from the germline V gene (reference sequence). There are 16 residues in the CDR3. V was shortened by 3 bases and J by 0 bases, with 15 bases between the two germline ends. In DNA form, the CDR3 reads TGTGCCAGCAGCTTCGAAAGGACGGCGAGCTCCTACGAGCAGTACTTC. Protein: CASSFERTASSYEQYF.